The sequence of this T cell receptor (beta chain) was determined in a study of shared T cell receptors in the human thymus. The V gene lost 5 bases and the J gene lost 1 base, with 17 bases spanning the gap. Germline CDR1 is MNHEY and CDR2 is SMNVEV (reference sequence). The CDR3 covers 17 residues. Here immunoSEQ multiplex PCR was the method, and the copy in TCRdb shows in-frame clones only, minus some. This sample has almost 550,000 clones, with 78% found just once. Separately, the same data were catalogued under a study of human thymus T cells. That report notes: Corrective cardiac surgery supplied the resected thymus tissue.

What was sequenced was thymocytes. This clonotype originated in a boy under two years old with a congenital heart defect. J is TRBJ1-4 and V is TRBV27; a weak D match, TRBD1 (6 bases). As DNA, the CDR3 is TGTGCCAGCAGTGGGACATCTTCACGACGAACTAATGAAAAACTGTTTTTT. Its protein product is CASSGTSSRRTNEKLFF.